One sample yielded the 24 T cell receptor beta chains listed below, sequenced in a study of shared T cell receptors in the human thymus. Assay used: immunoSEQ multiplex PCR; TCRdb lists only in-frame clones, some missing. The table has 500,000 to 550,000 clones, 70% to 80% seen once. These sequences were also reported in another study, on human thymus T cells.

The material sequenced was thymocytes. These receptors all stem from a boy less than two years old with a congenital heart defect.

V and J are TRBV27 and TRBJ1-2; D possibly corresponds to TRBD1 (6 bases). The CDR3 extends over 13 amino acids. V was pared by 8 bases and J by 6 bases, with 16 bases between. Germline lookup yields CDR1 MNHEY and CDR2 SMNVEV (reference sequence). This CDR3 is CASGTLSGDGYTF. DNA for the CDR3: TGTGCCAGCGGAACCCTCTCAGGGGATGGCTACACCTTC.

The chain uses TRBV30 and TRBJ1-1; TRBD1 matches 12 bases. J gave up 0 bases and V 0 bases, and 5 bases lay outside the gene matches. Per the germline V gene, CDR1 is GTSNPN and CDR2 is SVGIG (reference sequence). CDR3 length: 17 amino acids. CDR3 DNA: TGTGCCTGGAGTGTAAGGGACAGGGGGCCTTTGAACACTGAAGCTTTCTTT. Its translation is CAWSVRDRGPLNTEAFF.

Notes on this clone: At one of its ends the junction is not consistent with the germline gene, which may arise from a read error. The chain couples TRBV7-7 to TRBJ2-5; 8 nucleotides align to TRBD1. This CDR3 is 15 amino acids long. Germline CDR1 is SSHAT and CDR2 is FNYEAQ (reference sequence). The CDR3 sequence: CASSLAQGARETQYF. The DNA of the CDR3 is TGTGCTAGCAGCTTAGCTCAGGGGGCCAGAGAGACCCAGTACTTC.

The chain uses TRBV19 and TRBJ2-3; a weak D match, TRBD1 (6 bases). From germline, CDR1 is LNHDA and CDR2 SQIVND (reference sequence). V was cut by 6 bases and J by 2 bases, with 12 bases left in between. This CDR3 spans 14 amino acids. CDR3 sequence (DNA): TGTGCCAGTAGCAGGACAGAGATCACAGATACGCAGTATTTT. Its translation is CASSRTEITDTQYF.

This clone was counted only a few times. The chain recombines TRBV27 with TRBJ1-2, with no clear D. The CDR3 runs 15 residues. V lost 5 bases and J lost 0, with 13 bases in between. Germline CDR1 and CDR2: MNHEY and SMNVEV (reference sequence). The CDR3 DNA sequence: TGTGCCAGCAGTCCAACCAGGCAGCCTAACTATGGCTACACCTTC. Amino acid sequence: CASSPTRQPNYGYTF.

This sequence joins TRBV28 and TRBJ2-5; 11 nucleotides align to TRBD2. From germline, CDR1 is MDHEN and CDR2 SYDVKM. The CDR3 covers 15 residues. V lost 7 bases, J lost 4 bases, and 8 bases stayed unmatched. CDR3 in DNA: TGTGCCAGCAATAGGGTAGCGGGAGGGAGAGAGACCCAGTACTTC. Its translation: CASNRVAGGRETQYF.

The J gene is TRBJ1-2, the V gene TRBV29-1; 10 bases map to TRBD1. CDR1 is SQVTM, CDR2 ANQGSEA, per germline. The length of the CDR3 is 13 residues. The ends lost 7 bases at V and 3 bases at J; junction bases unmatched: 5. In DNA form, the CDR3 reads TGCAGCGCCGCCGGGACAGGGGACTATGGCTACACCTTC. As protein: CSAAGTGDYGYTF.

This clone was seen a few times. The rearrangement uses TRBV30 and TRBJ2-5; 16 bases map to TRBD2. The V and J ends lost 2 bases and 1 base, in that order; junction bases with no gene match: 13. This CDR3 has 20 amino acids. Germline CDR1 reads GTSNPN; CDR2 reads SVGIG (reference sequence). The CDR3 loop is CAWSTQKGLAGGPGQETQYF. CDR3 nucleotides: TGTGCCTGGAGTACCCAAAAGGGACTAGCGGGAGGGCCGGGCCAAGAGACCCAGTACTTC.

The CDR3 protein is CASSFGTPPYSNQPQHF. CDR3 DNA: TGTGCCAGCAGCTTCGGGACACCACCTTATAGCAATCAGCCCCAGCATTTT. V and J are TRBV5-6 and TRBJ1-5; perhaps TRBD1 as D (6 bases). The V and J ends lost 2 bases and 0 bases respectively, with 15 bases between them. This CDR3 region has 17 residues. Germline V lookup: CDR1 SGHDT, CDR2 YYEEEE.

The chain joins TRBV2 to TRBJ1-5; 12 positions match TRBD1. Germline CDR1 and CDR2: SNHLY and FYNNEI. The CDR3 runs to 16 residues. V gave up 5 bases and J gave up 5 bases; unmatched junction bases: 7. The CDR3 sequence is CASSPGQGACYQPQHF. In DNA, the CDR3 is TGTGCCAGCAGTCCGGGACAGGGGGCTTGTTATCAGCCCCAGCATTTT.

The V call is TRBV7-9, the J call TRBJ1-1; TRBD1 might be the D (5 bases). The germline V gene has CDR1 SEHNR and CDR2 FQNEAQ (reference sequence). This CDR3 contains 16 residues. Trimming shortened V by 1 base and J by 2 bases, and 14 bases separated the two germline ends. The CDR3 here is CASSLGAGRLNTEAFF. The CDR3 nucleotides are TGTGCCAGCAGCTTAGGGGCAGGGAGGTTAAACACTGAAGCTTTCTTT.

This clone was picked up a small number of times. The V and J genes are TRBV2 and TRBJ2-7; 7 nucleotides line up with TRBD2. Germline CDR1 reads SNHLY; CDR2 reads FYNNEI. The CDR3 contains 15 residues. The V and J ends lost 5 bases and 0 bases, in that order; junction bases with no gene match: 7. CDR3 nucleotide sequence: TGTGCCAGCAGTATCGGGAGGCCTAGCTCCTACGAGCAGTACTTC. Translation gives CASSIGRPSSYEQYF. Combining the CDR3 with reference TRBV2 and TRBJ2-7 gives the whole variable domain EPEVTQTPSHQVTQMGQEVILRCVPISNHLYFYWYRQILGQKVEFLVSFYNNEISEKSEIFDDQFSVERPDGSNFTLKIRSTKLEDSAMYFCASSIGRPSSYEQYFGPGTRLTVT.

CDR3 sequence (DNA): TGTGCCAGCAGTGGGGACAGGCTTTATGGCTACACCTTC. Translation gives CASSGDRLYGYTF. The rearrangement links TRBV6-5 to TRBJ1-2; 8 bases match TRBD1. The junction had 4 bases not matched to a gene; V was cut back by 5 bases and J by 5 bases. The germline gives CDR1 MNHEY, CDR2 SVGAGI. CDR3 length: 13 residues.

The rearrangement uses TRBV4-3 and TRBJ2-1; 16 bases are a match to TRBD2. Per germline, CDR1 LGHNA and CDR2 YSLEER. The CDR3 totals 17 residues. Losses at the gene ends were 3 bases for V and 10 bases for J; bases not matched to a gene: 9. The CDR3 spells CASSQPQGGLAGGEQFF. The CDR3 DNA is TGCGCCAGCAGCCAGCCCCAGGGGGGACTAGCGGGAGGGGAGCAGTTCTTC.

The chain joins TRBV4-3 to TRBJ1-1; 7 positions match TRBD1. In germline, CDR1 is LGHNA, CDR2 YSLEER. V gave up 4 bases and J gave up 7 bases; unmatched junction bases: 12. This CDR3 comprises 15 residues. The CDR3 here is CASSRSNGTDREAFF. In DNA form, the CDR3 reads TGCGCCAGCAGCCGATCAAACGGGACAGACCGTGAAGCTTTCTTT.

V gene TRBV29-1 combines with J gene TRBJ2-7; 12 bases are shared with TRBD2. Germline CDR1 is SQVTM and CDR2 is ANQGSEA. V lost 6 bases, J lost 5 bases, and 8 bases stayed unmatched. CDR3 size: 14 residues. The CDR3, as DNA: TGCAGCGTGGCCCCTAGCGGGAGGGCCCACGAGCAGTACTTC. Protein product: CSVAPSGRAHEQYF.

V gene TRBV7-2 combines with J gene TRBJ2-7; no definite D call. V lost 4 bases, J lost 2 bases, and 3 bases lay in between. The CDR3 totals 11 residues. From germline, CDR1 is SGHTA and CDR2 FQGNSA. DNA for the CDR3: TGTGCCAGCAGCTCCACCTACGAGCAGTACTTC. Protein: CASSSTYEQYF.

V usage is TRBV4-1 and J usage is TRBJ1-5, with 8 bases identical to TRBD1. The CDR3 extends over 16 amino acids. Germline CDR1 reads MGHRA; CDR2 reads YSYEKL. V shed 4 bases, J shed 3 bases, and the junction held 8 bases outside the gene matches. For the CDR3, the DNA is TGCGCCAGCAGCCCACCTTCACAGGGGGTCAATCAGCCCCAGCATTTT. Protein sequence: CASSPPSQGVNQPQHF.

On this clone: This specimen includes other DNA sequences encoding the same CDR3. V gene TRBV6-5 combines with J gene TRBJ1-5; 9 nucleotides align to TRBD1. This CDR3 region has 14 residues. Per the germline V gene, CDR1 is MNHEY and CDR2 is SVGAGI. With 5 bases clipped from V and 3 bases from J, the junction kept 2 bases outside the gene matches. CDR3 in amino acids: CASSGTGYNQPQHF. In DNA, the CDR3 is TGTGCCAGCAGTGGGACAGGGTACAATCAGCCCCAGCATTTT.

The J gene is TRBJ2-1, the V gene TRBV10-3; D uncertain. Germline assignment: CDR1 ENHRY and CDR2 SYGVKD. V lost 8 bases to trimming and J lost 6 bases, with 14 bases between them. CDR3 length equals 13 residues. The CDR3 DNA is TGTGCCATCCGCGGTCCAATCTCCAATGAGCAGTTCTTC. As protein: CAIRGPISNEQFF.

The chain is built from TRBV27 and TRBJ2-1; TRBD2 matches at 7 bases. Germline lookup yields CDR1 MNHEY and CDR2 SMNVEV (reference sequence). V shed 9 bases, J shed 4 bases, and the junction held 6 bases outside the gene matches. The CDR3 consists of 13 residues. CDR3 nucleotide sequence: TGTGCCAGTTGGGGGGGGAGGTACAATGAGCAGTTCTTC. It is translated as CASWGGRYNEQFF.

The chain is built from TRBV5-4 and TRBJ2-7; D is uncertain. V was trimmed by 2 bases and J by 5 bases, leaving 8 bases between them. This CDR3 is 12 amino acids long. Germline V gives CDR1 SGHNT, CDR2 YYREEE (reference sequence). CDR3 loop: CASSFGGDEQYF. The CDR3 bases are TGTGCCAGCAGCTTTGGCGGTGACGAGCAGTACTTC.

The CDR3 spells CAWSPSQGPFYEQYF. The DNA for the CDR3 is TGTGCCTGGAGTCCATCACAGGGGCCCTTCTACGAGCAGTACTTC. The chain couples TRBV30 to TRBJ2-7; the match to TRBD1 covers 7 bases. Germline trimming cut 2 bases from V and 3 bases from J; bases unmatched to any gene: 10. The CDR3 loop spans 15 amino acids. Germline V gene sequence: CDR1 GTSNPN, CDR2 SVGIG (reference sequence). Based on the CDR3 plus reference TRBV30 and TRBJ2-7, the full variable domain is SQTIHQWPATLVQPVGSPLSLECTVEGTSNPNLYWYRQAAGRGLQLLFYSVGIGQISSEVPQNLSASRPQDRQFILSSKKLLLSDSGFYLCAWSPSQGPFYEQYFGPGTRLTVT.

In its sample, this clone was seen once. The rearrangement links TRBV5-1 to TRBJ2-2; TRBD2 is a possible D gene (5 bases). Trimming pared 3 bases from V and 5 bases from J, leaving 5 bases between. The CDR3 is made up of 12 amino acids. Germline values: CDR1 SGHRS, CDR2 YFSETQ. The DNA for the CDR3 is TGCGCCAGCAGCTCGGGAACCGGGGAGCTGTTTTTT. It yields the protein CASSSGTGELFF.